This passage covers 12 T cell receptor beta chains from one sample sequenced in a study of human T cells and chemical hapten exposure (dated by TCRdb to the early 2020s). Library preparation used RACE. The sequencer listed for this sample is NextSeq 500. TCRdb itself trimmed the public reads at Q25 with fastp, ran MiXCR and retained productive beta chains. Every CDR3 protein is listed once, alongside the most common genes and DNA of its rows. The sample yields 70,000 to 90,000 distinct CDR3 sequences; 10% to 12% were counted once. The top ten clones comprise roughly 3.7% of the sample. In light of the paper, this sample's time point label describes: patch test 3, about 24 weeks after DPC sensitization. According to the study, the label for this sample's treatment or condition signals: therapeutic diphenylcyclopropenone sensitization with weekly scalp DPC. The sample consisted of whole blood, taken in connection with sensitization to the hapten diphenylcyclopropenone (DPC). The source of these receptors is a woman in her forties or fifties with alopecia areata. Some clones in this sample may be carry-over from other donors' samples.

This clonotype was seen at least ten times. The chain combines TRBV20-1 with TRBJ2-1; the D call may be TRBD1 or TRBD2 (6 bases each). The CDR3 totals 16 residues. Germline V gene sequence: CDR1 DFQATT, CDR2 SNEGSKA (reference sequence). V was shortened by 6 bases and J by 3 bases, with 21 bases between the two germline ends. The CDR3 DNA is TGCAGTGCCGCTATTAGAGGGGGAGGAAGCTACAATGAGCAGTTCTTC. This translates into CSAAIRGGGSYNEQFF.

This clonotype was counted at least ten times. V is TRBV7-6 and J is TRBJ1-3; 7 positions match TRBD1. Germline CDR1 reads SGHVS; CDR2 reads FNYEAQ. V was pared by 5 bases and J by 0 bases, with 7 bases of the junction left unmatched. CDR3 length: 16 residues. The CDR3 spells CASSPGTDFSGNTIYF. DNA of the CDR3: TGTGCCAGCAGCCCCGGGACAGACTTCTCTGGAAACACCATATATTTT.

This clonotype occurred many times. This rearrangement joins TRBV19 to TRBJ1-4; D is undetermined. The CDR3 has 14 residues. CDR1 is LNHDA and CDR2 is SQIVND in the germline V gene (reference sequence). Between the trimmed V and J ends, which lost 4 bases and 6 bases, there was a span of 12 bases. DNA of the CDR3: TGTGCCAGTAGTACCCATCTATGGGATGAAAAACTGTTTTTT. Amino acid sequence: CASSTHLWDEKLFF.

Turning to this clonotype: It may be a read error: a sequence one base away is much more abundant. This chain joins TRBV9 and TRBJ1-3; no reliable D call. The CDR3 runs 15 residues. The ends were cut back, 2 bases at V and 4 bases at J, with 13 bases in the middle. Germline values: CDR1 SGDLS, CDR2 YYNGEE. CDR3 in amino acids: CASSVGAQPGNTIYF. The CDR3 DNA reads TGTGCCAGCAGCGTGGGCGCACAGCCCGGAAACACCATATATTTT. Based on the CDR3 plus reference TRBV9 and TRBJ1-3, the full variable domain is DSGVTQTPKHLITATGQRVTLRCSPRSGDLSVYWYQQSLDQGLQFLIQYYNGEERAKGNILERFSAQQFPDLHSELNLSSLELGDSALYFCASSVGAQPGNTIYFGEGSWLTVV.

The gene calls are TRBV5-1 and TRBJ1-1; D is unresolved. The V gene's germline CDR1 is SGHRS and CDR2 YFSETQ. The CDR3 is 14 residues long. V dropped 3 bases and J dropped 4 bases, with 13 bases sitting between them. CDR3 DNA: TGCGCCAGCAGCTCCGGTGTGGGTTTCACTGAAGCTTTCTTT. As protein: CASSSGVGFTEAFF.

Only a few counts were recorded for this clonotype. The rearrangement uses TRBV20-1 and TRBJ2-1; 7 bases agree with TRBD1. The length of the CDR3 is 13 residues. The trim removed 6 bases at V and 6 bases at J, leaving 8 bases unmatched. Germline V gene data show CDR1 as DFQATT and CDR2 as SNEGSKA (reference sequence). CDR3 nucleotides: TGCAGTGCCCAAGGACAGGCCTCCAATGAGCAGTTCTTC. Its protein is CSAQGQASNEQFF.

This clonotype was seen at least ten times. This chain joins TRBV14 and TRBJ1-1, with 7 bases matching TRBD1. Germline lookup yields CDR1 SGHDN and CDR2 FVKESK. The V and J ends lost 2 bases and 3 bases, in that order; junction bases with no gene match: 6. CDR3 length: 15 residues. The CDR3 protein is CASSQRTGYYTEAFF. Here the CDR3 DNA reads TGTGCCAGCAGCCAACGGACAGGTTACTACACTGAAGCTTTCTTT.

This clonotype was seen more than once but under ten times. Germline is not matched at one junction end, which may reflect a read error. The chain recombines TRBV7-8 with TRBJ2-1; 11 nucleotides match TRBD1. CDR1 SGHVS and CDR2 FQNEAQ come from the germline V gene. The CDR3 totals 15 residues. CDR3 protein: CASSLLGTGGYEQLF. In DNA, the CDR3 is TGTGCCAGCAGCCTTTTGGGGACAGGGGGATATGAGCAGCTCTTC.

The rearrangement links TRBV11-2 to TRBJ2-5; D is undetermined. Germline V gene sequence: CDR1 SGHAT, CDR2 FQNNGV. The V end was cut by 0 bases, the J end by 2 bases, with 4 bases between. The CDR3 spans 13 residues. The CDR3 loop is CASSLEDQETQYF. As DNA, the CDR3 is TGTGCCAGCAGCTTAGAGGATCAAGAGACCCAGTACTTC.

This clonotype was seen more than once but under ten times. The chain combines TRBV9 with TRBJ2-7, with 9 positions matching TRBD1. Unmatched junction bases numbered 8, after V lost 0 bases and J lost 7 bases. Germline V gene lookup returns CDR1 SGDLS and CDR2 YYNGEE. The CDR3 contains 15 residues. Written as DNA, the CDR3 is TGTGCCAGCAGCGTAGGGATCGGACAGGGGTGGGAGCAGTACTTC. Its translation is CASSVGIGQGWEQYF.

This clonotype was recorded many times. The rearrangement uses TRBV6-5 and TRBJ2-6, with a tentative D call TRBD1 (5 bases). Germline CDR1 reads MNHEY; CDR2 reads SVGAGI. The CDR3 consists of 16 residues. With 5 bases removed from V and 2 bases from J, the gap between germline ends came to 13 bases. The CDR3 here is CASSLIQGAGANVLTF. The CDR3 nucleotides are TGTGCCAGCAGTCTAATCCAGGGCGCTGGGGCCAACGTCCTGACTTTC.

The table lists this clonotype with many counts. CDR3 coding DNA: TGCGCCAGCAGCGGGACGGGACATTCCTACGAGCAGTACTTC. It specifies CASSGTGHSYEQYF. The J gene is TRBJ2-7, the V gene TRBV5-1, with D perhaps TRBD1 (6 bases). Between the trimmed V and J ends, which lost 4 bases and 1 base, there was a span of 12 bases. The CDR3 runs 14 residues. The germline V gene has CDR1 SGHRS and CDR2 YFSETQ.